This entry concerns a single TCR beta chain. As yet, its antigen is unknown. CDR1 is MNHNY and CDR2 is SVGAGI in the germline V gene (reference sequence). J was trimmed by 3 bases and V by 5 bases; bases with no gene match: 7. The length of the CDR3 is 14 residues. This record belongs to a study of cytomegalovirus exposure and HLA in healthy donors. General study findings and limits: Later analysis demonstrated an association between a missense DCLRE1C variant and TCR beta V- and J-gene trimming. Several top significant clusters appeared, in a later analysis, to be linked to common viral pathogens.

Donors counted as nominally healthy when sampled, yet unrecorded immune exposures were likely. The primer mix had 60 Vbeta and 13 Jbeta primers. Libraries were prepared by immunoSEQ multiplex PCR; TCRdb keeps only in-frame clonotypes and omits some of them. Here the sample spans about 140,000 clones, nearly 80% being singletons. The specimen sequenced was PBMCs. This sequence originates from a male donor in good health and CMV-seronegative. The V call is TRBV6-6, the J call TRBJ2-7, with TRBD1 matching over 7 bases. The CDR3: CASSQQGFGYEQYF. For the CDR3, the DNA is TGTGCCAGCAGTCAACAGGGGTTCGGCTACGAGCAGTACTTC.